This TCR beta chain stems from a study of T cell changes during pregnancy in multiple sclerosis. V lost 0 bases and J lost 1, with 10 bases in between. CDR1 is SGDLS and CDR2 is YYNGEE in the germline V gene. The CDR3 totals 15 residues. Sequencing used immunoSEQ multiplex PCR; TCRdb keeps in-frame clones, though not all of them. The sample includes about 61,000 clones, approximately 88% of them seen just once. The clonotype was recovered from a female donor with multiple sclerosis, enrolled in a pregnancy study. V is TRBV9 and J is TRBJ1-1, with D possibly TRBD1 on 6 matching bases. The sample in question was peripheral blood, obtained in the first trimester of pregnancy. CDR3 in amino acids: CASSVGGGPNTEAFF. The DNA for the CDR3 is TGTGCCAGCAGCGTAGGGGGGGGCCCGAACACTGAAGCTTTCTTT.